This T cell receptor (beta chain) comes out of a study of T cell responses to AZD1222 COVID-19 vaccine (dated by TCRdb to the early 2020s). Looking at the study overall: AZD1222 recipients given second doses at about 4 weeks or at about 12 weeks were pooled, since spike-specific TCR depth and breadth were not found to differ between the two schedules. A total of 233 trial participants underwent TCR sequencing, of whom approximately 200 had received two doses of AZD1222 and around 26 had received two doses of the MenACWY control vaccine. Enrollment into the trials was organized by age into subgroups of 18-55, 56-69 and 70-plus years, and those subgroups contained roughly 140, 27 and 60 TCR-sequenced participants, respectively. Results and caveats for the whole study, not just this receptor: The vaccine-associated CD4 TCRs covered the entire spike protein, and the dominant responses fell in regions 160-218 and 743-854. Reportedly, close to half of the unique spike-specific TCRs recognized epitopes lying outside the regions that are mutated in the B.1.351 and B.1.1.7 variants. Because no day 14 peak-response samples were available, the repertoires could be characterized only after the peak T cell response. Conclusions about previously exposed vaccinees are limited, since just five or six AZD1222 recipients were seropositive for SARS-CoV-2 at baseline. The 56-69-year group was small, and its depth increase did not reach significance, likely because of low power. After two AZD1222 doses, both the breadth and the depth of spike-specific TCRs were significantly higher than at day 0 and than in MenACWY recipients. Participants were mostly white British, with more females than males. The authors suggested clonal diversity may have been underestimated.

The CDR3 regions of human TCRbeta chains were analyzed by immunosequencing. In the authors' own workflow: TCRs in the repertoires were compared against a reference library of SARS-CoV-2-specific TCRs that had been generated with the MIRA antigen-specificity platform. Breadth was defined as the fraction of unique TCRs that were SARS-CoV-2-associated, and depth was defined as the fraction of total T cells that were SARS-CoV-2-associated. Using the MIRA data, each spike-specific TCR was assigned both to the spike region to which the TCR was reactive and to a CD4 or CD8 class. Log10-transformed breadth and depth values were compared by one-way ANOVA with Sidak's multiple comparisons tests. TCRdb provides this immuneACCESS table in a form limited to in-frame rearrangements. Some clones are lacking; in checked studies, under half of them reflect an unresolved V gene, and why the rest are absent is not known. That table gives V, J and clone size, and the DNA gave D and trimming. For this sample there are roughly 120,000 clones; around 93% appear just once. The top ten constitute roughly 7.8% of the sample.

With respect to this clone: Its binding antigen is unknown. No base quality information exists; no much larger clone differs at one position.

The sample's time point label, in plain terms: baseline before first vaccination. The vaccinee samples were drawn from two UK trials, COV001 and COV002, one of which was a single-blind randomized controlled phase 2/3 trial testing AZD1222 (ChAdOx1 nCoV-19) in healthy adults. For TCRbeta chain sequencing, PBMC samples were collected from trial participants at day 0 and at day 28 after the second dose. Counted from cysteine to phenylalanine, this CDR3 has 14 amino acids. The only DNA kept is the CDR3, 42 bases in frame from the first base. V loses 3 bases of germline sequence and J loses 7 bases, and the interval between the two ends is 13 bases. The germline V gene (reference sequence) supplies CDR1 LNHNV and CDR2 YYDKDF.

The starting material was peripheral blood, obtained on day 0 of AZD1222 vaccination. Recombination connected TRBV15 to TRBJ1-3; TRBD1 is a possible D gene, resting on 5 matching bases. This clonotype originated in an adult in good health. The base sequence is TGTGCCACCAGCAGCCTCAGGGATTCGAACACCATATATTTT. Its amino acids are CATSSLRDSNTIYF.